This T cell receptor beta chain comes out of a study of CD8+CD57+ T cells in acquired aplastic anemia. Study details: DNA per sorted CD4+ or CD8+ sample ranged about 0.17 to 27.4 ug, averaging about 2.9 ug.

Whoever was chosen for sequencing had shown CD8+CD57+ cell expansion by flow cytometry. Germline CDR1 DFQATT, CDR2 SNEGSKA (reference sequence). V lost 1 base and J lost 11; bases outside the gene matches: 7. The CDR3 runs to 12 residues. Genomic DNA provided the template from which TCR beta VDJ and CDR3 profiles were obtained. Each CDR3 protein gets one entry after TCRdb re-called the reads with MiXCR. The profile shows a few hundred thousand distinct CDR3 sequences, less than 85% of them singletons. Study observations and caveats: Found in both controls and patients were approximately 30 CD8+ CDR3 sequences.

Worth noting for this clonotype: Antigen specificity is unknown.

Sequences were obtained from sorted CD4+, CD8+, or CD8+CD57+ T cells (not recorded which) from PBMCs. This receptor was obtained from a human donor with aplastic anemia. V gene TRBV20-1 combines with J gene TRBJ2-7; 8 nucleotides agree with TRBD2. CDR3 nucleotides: TGCAGTGCTAGAGCCCGGGGGGGACGGGAGTACTTC. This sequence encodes CSARARGGREYF.